The 10 T cell receptor beta chains below were found in one sample sequenced in a study of OX40 agonist ivuxolimab in advanced cancers. Profiling relied on immunoSEQ multiplex PCR, and the TCRdb table lists in-frame clones only, not all of them. Among about 100,000 clones, over 75% were seen once, and the ten largest hold about 0.15%. The source was CD4+ or CD8+ T cells sorted from blood, collected in a trial of the OX40 agonist ivuxolimab. The source of these receptors is an adult with an advanced solid tumor such as melanoma, head and neck, liver or kidney cancer.

This sequence joins TRBV6-1 and TRBJ2-7, with a weak D call TRBD2 (6 bases). The CDR3 has 14 amino acids. In germline, CDR1 is MNHNS, CDR2 SASEGT. V lost 6 bases, J lost 5 bases, and 17 bases lay in between. CDR3 sequence (DNA): TGTGCCAGCAGCCCTACCGGGAGAGGGAACGAGCAGTACTTC. Protein sequence: CASSPTGRGNEQYF.

The chain recombines TRBV27 with TRBJ2-1; 14 nucleotides match TRBD2. CDR1 is MNHEY, CDR2 SMNVEV, per germline (reference sequence). Trimming took 6 bases from V and 9 from J; bases not matched to a gene: 1. This CDR3 contains 13 residues. The CDR3 region is CASRGLAGGEQFF. The CDR3 DNA follows: TGTGCCAGCAGAGGACTAGCGGGAGGTGAGCAGTTCTTC.

This clone has just one count. The rearrangement links TRBV25-1 to TRBJ1-5, with 7 bases identical to TRBD1. In germline, CDR1 is MGHDK, CDR2 SYGVNS. The CDR3 loop spans 17 amino acids. After removal of 0 bases from V and 3 bases from J, the junction contained 8 bases not matched to a gene. CDR3 bases: TGTGCCAGCAGTGAATATATGAACAGGGGTTACAATCAGCCCCAGCATTTT. Protein product: CASSEYMNRGYNQPQHF.

This clone was detected once. This chain links TRBV7-9 with TRBJ1-1, with D hard to call. The CDR3 totals 13 residues. V shed 1 base and J shed 4 bases, with 7 bases lying between them. The germline V gene has CDR1 SEHNR and CDR2 FQNEAQ (reference sequence). The CDR3: CASSLEGPTEAFF. CDR3 in DNA: TGTGCCAGCAGCTTAGAAGGCCCCACTGAAGCTTTCTTT.

The chain combines TRBV27 with TRBJ1-2, with 10 bases fitting TRBD1. There are 15 residues in the CDR3. The V and J ends lost 7 bases and 2 bases, in that order; junction bases with no gene match: 7. Germline lookup yields CDR1 MNHEY and CDR2 SMNVEV (reference sequence). The CDR3 DNA follows: TGTGCCAGCAAACCCGACAGGGGGCTCAACTATGGCTACACCTTC. It yields the protein CASKPDRGLNYGYTF.

CDR3 DNA sequence: TGTGCCAGCAGCCGCCAGCGGGGGGGGGCCGGGGAGCTGTTTTTT. Translated, it gives CASSRQRGGAGELFF. V is TRBV6-5 and J is TRBJ2-2, with 10 bases fitting TRBD2. The J segment lost 6 bases and the V segment lost 6 bases, leaving 7 bases of the junction unmatched. The germline V gene has CDR1 MNHEY and CDR2 SVGAGI. CDR3 size: 15 residues.

This chain joins TRBV11-2 and TRBJ2-7; 8 bases line up with TRBD2. The CDR3 runs 17 residues. With 4 bases clipped from V and 5 bases from J, the junction kept 16 bases outside the gene matches. The germline V gene encodes CDR1 SGHAT and CDR2 FQNNGV. Here the CDR3 reads CASSYRVLGGGPDEQYF. Written as DNA, the CDR3 is TGTGCCAGCAGCTATAGGGTCCTGGGCGGGGGGCCCGACGAGCAGTACTTC. The entire variable domain, with the rest obtained from reference TRBV11-2 and TRBJ2-7, is as follows: EAGVAQSPRYKIIEKRQSVAFWCNPISGHATLYWYQQILGQGPKLLIQFQNNGVVDDSQLPKDRFSAERLKGVDSTLKIQPAKLEDSAVYLCASSYRVLGGGPDEQYFGPGTRLTVT.

The gene calls are TRBV29-1 and TRBJ2-1; D gene unclear. In germline, CDR1 is SQVTM, CDR2 ANQGSEA. There are 15 residues in the CDR3. V lost 7 bases, J lost 2 bases, and 18 bases lay in between. CDR3 in DNA: TGCAGCGCGCCGTTATTGGGTGGGACCTACAATGAGCAGTTCTTC. It is translated as CSAPLLGGTYNEQFF.

The rearrangement joins TRBV6-5 to TRBJ1-6; unclear D gene. Germline-derived CDR1 and CDR2 are MNHEY and SVGAGI. The CDR3 has 12 amino acids. V lost 7 bases to trimming and J lost 9 bases, with 10 bases between them. The CDR3 nucleotides are TGTGCCAGCAAGATGGACCCTTCACCCCTCCACTTT. As protein: CASKMDPSPLHF.

The V call is TRBV27, the J call TRBJ2-7; the match to TRBD2 covers 11 bases. CDR3 length: 20 residues. CDR1 and CDR2 from the germline V gene are MNHEY and SMNVEV (reference sequence). J lost 1 base, V lost 1 base, and 15 bases had no gene match. The CDR3 region is CASSLFGLAGGLVSSYEQYF. For the CDR3, the DNA is TGTGCCAGCAGTTTATTTGGGCTAGCGGGGGGCTTAGTCTCATCCTACGAGCAGTACTTC.